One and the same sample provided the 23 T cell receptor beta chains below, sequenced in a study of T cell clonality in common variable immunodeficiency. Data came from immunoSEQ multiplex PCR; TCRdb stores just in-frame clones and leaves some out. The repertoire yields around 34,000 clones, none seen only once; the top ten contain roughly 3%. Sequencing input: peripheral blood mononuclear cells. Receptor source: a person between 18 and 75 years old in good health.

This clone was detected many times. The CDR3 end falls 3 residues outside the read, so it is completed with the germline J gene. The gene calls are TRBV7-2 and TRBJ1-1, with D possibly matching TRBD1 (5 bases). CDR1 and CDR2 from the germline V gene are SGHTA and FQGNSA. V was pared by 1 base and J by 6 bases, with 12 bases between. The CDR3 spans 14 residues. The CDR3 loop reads CASSLEIRGAEAFF. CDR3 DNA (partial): TGTGCCAGCAGCTTAGAAATAAGGGGCGCTGAA.

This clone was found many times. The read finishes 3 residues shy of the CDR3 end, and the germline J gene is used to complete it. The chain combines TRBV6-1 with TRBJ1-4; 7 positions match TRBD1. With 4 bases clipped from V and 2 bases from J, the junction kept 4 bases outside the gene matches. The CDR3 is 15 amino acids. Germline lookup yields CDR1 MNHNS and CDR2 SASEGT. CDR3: CASSGTTGTNEKLFF. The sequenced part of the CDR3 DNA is TGTGCCAGCAGTGGAACGACAGGGACTAATGAAAAA.

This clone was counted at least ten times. The part of the CDR3 DNA that was read is TGTGCCAGCAGTTTGAGGGGTAGTGAG. It encodes CASSLRGSE. The whole CDR3 protein reads CASSLRGSEQFF. This chain uses TRBV12-3 or TRBV12-4 with TRBJ2-1; D may match TRBD1 or TRBD2 (5 bases each). Sequencing ends 3 residues short of the CDR3 end; the germline J gene provides the rest. Trimming left V 3 bases short and J 9 bases short, with 9 bases between. This CDR3 spans 12 amino acids.

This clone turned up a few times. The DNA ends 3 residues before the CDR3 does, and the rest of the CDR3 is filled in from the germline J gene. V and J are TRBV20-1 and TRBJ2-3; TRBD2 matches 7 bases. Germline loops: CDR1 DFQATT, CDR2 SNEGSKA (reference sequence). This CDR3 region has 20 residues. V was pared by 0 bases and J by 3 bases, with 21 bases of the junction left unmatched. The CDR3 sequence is CSAREGGFVSRVEGTDTQYF. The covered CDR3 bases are TGCAGTGCTAGAGAGGGGGGGTTCGTCTCAAGGGTGGAGGGAACAGATACG.

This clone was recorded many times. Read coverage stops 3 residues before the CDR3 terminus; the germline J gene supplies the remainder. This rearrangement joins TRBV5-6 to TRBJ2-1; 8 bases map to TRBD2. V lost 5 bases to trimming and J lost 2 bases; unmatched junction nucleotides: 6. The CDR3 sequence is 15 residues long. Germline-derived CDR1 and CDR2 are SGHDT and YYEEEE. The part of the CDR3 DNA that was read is TGTGCCAGCAGTCGCTCGGGGGGGGCCTACAATGAG. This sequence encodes CASSRSGGAYNE. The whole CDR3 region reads CASSRSGGAYNEQFF.

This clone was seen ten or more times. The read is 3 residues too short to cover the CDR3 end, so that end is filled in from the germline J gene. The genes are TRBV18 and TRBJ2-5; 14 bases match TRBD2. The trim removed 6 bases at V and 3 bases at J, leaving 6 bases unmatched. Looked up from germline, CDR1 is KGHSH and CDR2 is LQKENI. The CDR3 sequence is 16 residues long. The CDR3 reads CASSLGTSGRKETQYF. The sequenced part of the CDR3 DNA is TGTGCCAGCTCTTTGGGGACTAGCGGGAGAAAAGAGACC.

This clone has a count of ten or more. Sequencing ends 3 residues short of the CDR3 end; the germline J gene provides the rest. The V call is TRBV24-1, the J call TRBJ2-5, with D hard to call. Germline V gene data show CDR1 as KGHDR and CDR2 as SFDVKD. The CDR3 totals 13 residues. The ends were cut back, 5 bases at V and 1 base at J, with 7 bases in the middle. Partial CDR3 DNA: TGTGCCACCAGTGGAGGCTCCCAAGAGACC. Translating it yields CATSGGSQET. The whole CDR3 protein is CATSGGSQETQYF.

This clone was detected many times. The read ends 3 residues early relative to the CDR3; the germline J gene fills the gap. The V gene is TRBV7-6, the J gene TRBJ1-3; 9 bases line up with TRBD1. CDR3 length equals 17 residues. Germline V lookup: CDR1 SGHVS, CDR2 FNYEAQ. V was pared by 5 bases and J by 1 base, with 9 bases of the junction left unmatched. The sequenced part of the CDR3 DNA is TGTGCCAGCAGCCCGGGACAGGGCCATCTATCTGGAAACACC. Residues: CASSPGQGHLSGNT. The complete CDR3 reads CASSPGQGHLSGNTIYF. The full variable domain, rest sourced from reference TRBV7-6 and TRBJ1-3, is GAGVSQSPRYKVTKRGQDVALRCDPISGHVSLYWYRQALGQGPEFLTYFNYEAQQDKSGLPNDRFSAERPEGSISTLTIQRTEQRDSAMYRCASSPGQGHLSGNTIYFGEGSWLTVV.

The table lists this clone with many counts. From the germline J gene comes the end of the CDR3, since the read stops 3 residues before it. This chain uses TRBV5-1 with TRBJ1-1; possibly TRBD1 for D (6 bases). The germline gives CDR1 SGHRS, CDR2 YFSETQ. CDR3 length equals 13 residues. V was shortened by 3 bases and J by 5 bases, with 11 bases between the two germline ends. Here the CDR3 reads CASSWGQETEAFF. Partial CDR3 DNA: TGCGCCAGCAGCTGGGGGCAGGAAACTGAA.

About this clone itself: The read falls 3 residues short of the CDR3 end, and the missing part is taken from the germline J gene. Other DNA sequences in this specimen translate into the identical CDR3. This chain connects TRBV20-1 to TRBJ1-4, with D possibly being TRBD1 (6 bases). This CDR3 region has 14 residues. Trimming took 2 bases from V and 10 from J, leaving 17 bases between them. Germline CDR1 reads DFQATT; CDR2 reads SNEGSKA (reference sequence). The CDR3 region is CSARRPGGAGKLFF. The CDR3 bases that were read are TGCAGTGCTAGACGACCCGGGGGGGCGGGAAAA.

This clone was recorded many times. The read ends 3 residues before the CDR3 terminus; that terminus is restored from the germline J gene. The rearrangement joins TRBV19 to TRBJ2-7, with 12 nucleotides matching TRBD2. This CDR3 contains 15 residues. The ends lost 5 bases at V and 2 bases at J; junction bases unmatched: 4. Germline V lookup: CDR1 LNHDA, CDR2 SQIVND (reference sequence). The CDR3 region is CASSQTSGRTYEQYF. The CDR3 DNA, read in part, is TGTGCCAGTAGTCAGACTAGCGGGAGAACCTACGAG.

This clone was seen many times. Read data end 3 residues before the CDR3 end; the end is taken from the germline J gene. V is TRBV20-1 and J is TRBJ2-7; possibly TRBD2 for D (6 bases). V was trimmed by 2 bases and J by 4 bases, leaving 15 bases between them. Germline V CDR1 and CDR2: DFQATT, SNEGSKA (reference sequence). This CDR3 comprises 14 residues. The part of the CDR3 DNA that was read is TGCAGTGCTAGACTCCCGGGGGTTATGTACGAG. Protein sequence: CSARLPGVMYE. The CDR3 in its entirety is CSARLPGVMYEQYF.

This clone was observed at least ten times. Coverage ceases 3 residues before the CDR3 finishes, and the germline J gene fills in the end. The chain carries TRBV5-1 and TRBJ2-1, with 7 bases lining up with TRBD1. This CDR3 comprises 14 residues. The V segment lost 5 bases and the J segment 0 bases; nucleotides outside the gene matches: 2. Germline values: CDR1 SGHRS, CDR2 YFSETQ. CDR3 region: CASSGDSSYNEQFF. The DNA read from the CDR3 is TGCGCCAGCAGTGGGGACAGCTCCTACAATGAG.

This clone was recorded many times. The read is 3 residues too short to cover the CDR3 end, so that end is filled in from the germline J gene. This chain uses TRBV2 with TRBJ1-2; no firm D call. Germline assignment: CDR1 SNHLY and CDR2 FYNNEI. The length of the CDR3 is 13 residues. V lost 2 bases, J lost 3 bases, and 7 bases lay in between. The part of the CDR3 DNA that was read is TGTGCCAGCAGTGAAACCGGGGACTATGGC. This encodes CASSETGDYG. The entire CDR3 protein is CASSETGDYGYTF.

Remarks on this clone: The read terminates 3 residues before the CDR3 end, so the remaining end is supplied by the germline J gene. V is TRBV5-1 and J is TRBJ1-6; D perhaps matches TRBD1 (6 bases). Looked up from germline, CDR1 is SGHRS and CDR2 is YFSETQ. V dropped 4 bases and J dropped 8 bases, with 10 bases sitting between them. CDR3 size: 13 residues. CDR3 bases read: TGCGCCAGCAGCCCGGCAGGGGATTCACCC. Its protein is CASSPAGDSP. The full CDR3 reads CASSPAGDSPLHF.

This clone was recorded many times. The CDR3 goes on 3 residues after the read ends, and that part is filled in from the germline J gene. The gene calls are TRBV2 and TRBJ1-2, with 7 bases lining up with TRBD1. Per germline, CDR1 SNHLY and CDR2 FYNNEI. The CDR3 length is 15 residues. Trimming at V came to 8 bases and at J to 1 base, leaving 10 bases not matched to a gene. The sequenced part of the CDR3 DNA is TGTGCCAGCGGGGGGCAGGGGGTCGATAACTATGGC. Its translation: CASGGQGVDNYG. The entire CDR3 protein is CASGGQGVDNYGYTF.

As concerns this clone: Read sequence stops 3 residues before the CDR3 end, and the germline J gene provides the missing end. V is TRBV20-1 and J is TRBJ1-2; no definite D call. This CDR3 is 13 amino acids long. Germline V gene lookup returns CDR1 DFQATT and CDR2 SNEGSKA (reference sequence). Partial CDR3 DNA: TGCAGTGCTAGGGCCCGCCTTCCAAACATC. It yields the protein CSARARLPNI. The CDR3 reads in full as CSARARLPNIYTF.

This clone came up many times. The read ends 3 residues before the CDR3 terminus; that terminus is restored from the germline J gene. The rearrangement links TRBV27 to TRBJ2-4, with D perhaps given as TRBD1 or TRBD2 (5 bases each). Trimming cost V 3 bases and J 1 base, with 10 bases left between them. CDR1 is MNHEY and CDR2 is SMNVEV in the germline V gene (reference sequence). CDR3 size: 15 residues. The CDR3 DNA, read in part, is TGTGCCAGCAGTTTCCCTGAGGGGGCCAAAAACATT. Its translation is CASSFPEGAKNI. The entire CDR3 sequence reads CASSFPEGAKNIQYF.

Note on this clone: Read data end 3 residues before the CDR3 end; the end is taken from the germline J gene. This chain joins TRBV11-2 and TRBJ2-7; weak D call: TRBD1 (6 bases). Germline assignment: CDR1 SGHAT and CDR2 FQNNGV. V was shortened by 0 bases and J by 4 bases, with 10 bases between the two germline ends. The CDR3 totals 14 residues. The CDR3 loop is CASSLEQGTYEQYF. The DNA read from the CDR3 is TGTGCCAGCAGCTTAGAACAGGGAACGTACGAG.

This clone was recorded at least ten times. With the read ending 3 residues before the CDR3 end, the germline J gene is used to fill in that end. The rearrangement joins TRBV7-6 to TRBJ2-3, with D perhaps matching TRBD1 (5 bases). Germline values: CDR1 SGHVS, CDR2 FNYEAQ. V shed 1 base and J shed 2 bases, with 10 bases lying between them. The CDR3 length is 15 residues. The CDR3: CASSLEDSFTDTQYF. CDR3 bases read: TGTGCCAGCAGCTTAGAAGACAGCTTCACAGATACG. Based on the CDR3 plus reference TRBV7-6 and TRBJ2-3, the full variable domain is GAGVSQSPRYKVTKRGQDVALRCDPISGHVSLYWYRQALGQGPEFLTYFNYEAQQDKSGLPNDRFSAERPEGSISTLTIQRTEQRDSAMYRCASSLEDSFTDTQYFGPGTRLTVL.

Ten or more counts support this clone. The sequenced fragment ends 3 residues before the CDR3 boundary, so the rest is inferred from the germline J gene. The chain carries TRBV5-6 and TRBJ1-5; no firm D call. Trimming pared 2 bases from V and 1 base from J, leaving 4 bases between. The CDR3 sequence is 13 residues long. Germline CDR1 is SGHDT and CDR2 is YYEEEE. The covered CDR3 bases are TGTGCCAGCAGCTTTGGCAGCAATCAGCCC. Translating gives CASSFGSNQP. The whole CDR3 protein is CASSFGSNQPQHF.

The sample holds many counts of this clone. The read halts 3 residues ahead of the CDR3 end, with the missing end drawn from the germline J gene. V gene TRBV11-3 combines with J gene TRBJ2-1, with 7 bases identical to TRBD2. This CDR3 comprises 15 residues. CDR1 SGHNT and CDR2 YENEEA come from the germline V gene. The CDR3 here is CASRLESGTYNEQFF. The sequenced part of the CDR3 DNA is TGTGCAAGTCGCTTAGAGAGCGGGACCTACAATGAG.

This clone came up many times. The chain's CDR3 is CASSPNRVAKNIQYF. CDR3 DNA (partial): TGTGCCAGTAGTCCCAACAGGGTAGCCAAAAACATT. This chain joins TRBV19 and TRBJ2-4, with D tentatively TRBD1 (6 bases). With the read ending 3 residues before the CDR3 end, the germline J gene is used to fill in that end. Per germline, CDR1 LNHDA and CDR2 SQIVND (reference sequence). CDR3 size: 15 residues. The germline V and J ends were trimmed by 5 bases and 0 bases, with 11 bases remaining between them.